A single T cell receptor beta chain is shown here with its context. The method was immunoSEQ multiplex PCR; TCRdb's version includes in-frame clones alone and lacks a portion of them. The data show around 57,000 clones, over 80% seen once. The germline gives CDR1 SGHNT, CDR2 YYREEE (reference sequence). J was trimmed by 6 bases and V by 3 bases; bases with no gene match: 15. This CDR3 comprises 18 residues. The entry originates in a study of T cell changes during pregnancy in multiple sclerosis. Sequencing used CD4+ T cells from peripheral blood mononuclear cells, obtained in the third trimester of pregnancy. This receptor was obtained from a female donor with multiple sclerosis, enrolled in a pregnancy study. The V call is TRBV5-4, the J call TRBJ2-2, with 9 bases fitting TRBD2. CDR3 DNA: TGTGCCAGCAGCTCCCTCGCCGGTAGCGGGAGATTAGCCGGGGAGCTGTTTTTT. Residues: CASSSLAGSGRLAGELFF.